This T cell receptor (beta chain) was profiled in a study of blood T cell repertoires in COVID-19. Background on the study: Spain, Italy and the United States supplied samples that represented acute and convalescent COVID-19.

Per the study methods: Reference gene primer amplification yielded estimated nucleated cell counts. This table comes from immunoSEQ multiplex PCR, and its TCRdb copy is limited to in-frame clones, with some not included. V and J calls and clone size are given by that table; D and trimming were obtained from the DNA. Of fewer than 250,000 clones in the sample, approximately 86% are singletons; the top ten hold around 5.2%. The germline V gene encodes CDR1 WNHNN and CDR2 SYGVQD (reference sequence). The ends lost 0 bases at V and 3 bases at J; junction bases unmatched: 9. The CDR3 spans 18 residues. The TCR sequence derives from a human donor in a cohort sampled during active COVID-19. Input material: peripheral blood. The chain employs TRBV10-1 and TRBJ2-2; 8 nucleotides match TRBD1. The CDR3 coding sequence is TGCGCCAGCAGTGAGTCGACAGGGGCCATGTCGGACACCGGGGAGCTGTTTTTT. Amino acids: CASSESTGAMSDTGELFF.